A single sample is the source of the 25 T cell receptor beta chains below, sequenced in a study of blood T cell repertoires in COVID-19. Clones were read by immunoSEQ multiplex PCR, and TCRdb kept only the in-frame ones, dropping some. The sample has more than 200,000 clones, 82% seen once. The sequencing sample was made of peripheral blood. These receptors all stem from a woman aged 80 or over with active or convalescent COVID-19.

Only one count was recorded for this clone. This chain joins TRBV15 and TRBJ2-3, with D perhaps TRBD1 (6 bases). The CDR3 is 15 residues long. V lost 2 bases, J lost 3 bases, and 12 bases lay in between. Germline V CDR1 and CDR2: LNHNV, YYDKDF (reference sequence). CDR3 sequence: CATSRYNTGTDTQYF. CDR3 in DNA: TGTGCCACCAGCAGATATAATACAGGGACAGATACGCAGTATTTT.

The J gene is TRBJ2-3, the V gene TRBV5-8, with TRBD1 as a possible D gene (5 bases). V was shortened by 7 bases and J by 1 base, with 10 bases between the two germline ends. The CDR3 is 13 residues long. Germline CDR1 is SGHTS and CDR2 is YDEGEE. CDR3 region: CASLGAGTDTQYF. The DNA of the CDR3 is TGTGCCAGCCTAGGGGCAGGCACAGATACGCAGTATTTT.

The gene calls are TRBV5-1 and TRBJ2-7, with 9 bases fitting TRBD1. V lost 0 bases, J lost 4 bases, and 11 bases stayed unmatched. CDR3 size: 17 residues. The germline CDR1 and CDR2 sequences are SGHRS and YFSETQ. The chain's CDR3 is CASSLEPGQGTRYEQYF. The DNA for the CDR3 is TGCGCCAGCAGCTTGGAACCGGGACAGGGTACGAGGTACGAGCAGTACTTC. The full variable domain, rest sourced from reference TRBV5-1 and TRBJ2-7, is KAGVTQTPRYLIKTRGQQVTLSCSPISGHRSVSWYQQTPGQGLQFLFEYFSETQRNKGNFPGRFSGRQFSNSRSEMNVSTLELGDSALYLCASSLEPGQGTRYEQYFGPGTRLTVT.

The chain uses TRBV7-9 and TRBJ2-2, with 7 nucleotides matching TRBD2. The CDR3 is 16 residues long. Trimming took 2 bases from V and 6 from J; bases not matched to a gene: 9. The germline V gene encodes CDR1 SEHNR and CDR2 FQNEAQ (reference sequence). The CDR3 DNA reads TGTGCCAGCAGCTTATCCCCCAGCGGGACGGCCGGGGAGCTGTTTTTT. Its protein product is CASSLSPSGTAGELFF.

This clone was recorded a few times. The CDR3: CASSYSRGGPHTEAFF. CDR3 sequence (DNA): TGTGCCAGCAGTTACTCAAGGGGAGGGCCACACACTGAAGCTTTCTTT. The chain carries TRBV6-5 and TRBJ1-1, with a possible D match to TRBD1 (5 bases). Trimming left V 0 bases short and J 3 bases short, with 14 bases between. Looked up from germline, CDR1 is MNHEY and CDR2 is SVGAGI. The CDR3 has 16 amino acids.

The chain links TRBV30 to TRBJ1-1; D is unclear. V lost 2 bases, J lost 4 bases, and 5 bases lay in between. CDR3 length: 11 residues. Germline-derived CDR1 and CDR2 are GTSNPN and SVGIG (reference sequence). The CDR3 here is CAWSPVTEAFF. CDR3 nucleotides: TGTGCCTGGAGTCCGGTCACTGAAGCTTTCTTT.

The V and J genes are TRBV18 and TRBJ2-3; D is ambiguous. Trimming stripped 1 base from V and 3 bases from J, with 11 bases between. The germline V gene encodes CDR1 KGHSH and CDR2 LQKENI. The CDR3 consists of 15 residues. This CDR3 reads CASSPQPGSTDTQYF. CDR3 nucleotides: TGTGCCAGCTCACCACAGCCCGGGTCGACAGATACGCAGTATTTT.

This chain joins TRBV3-1 (or the pseudogene TRBV3-2) and TRBJ1-1; D ambiguous. V lost 1 base and J lost 7, with 7 bases in between. CDR3 length equals 12 residues. CDR1 and CDR2 from the germline V gene are LGHDT and YNNKEL (reference sequence). CDR3 sequence (DNA): TGTGCCAGCAGCCAAGTCTACAGTGAAGCTTTCTTT. It is translated as CASSQVYSEAFF.

The chain combines TRBV24-1 with TRBJ2-1; TRBD2 matches 12 bases. The junction had 5 bases not matched to a gene; V was cut back by 0 bases and J by 9 bases. Germline CDR1 and CDR2: KGHDR and SFDVKD. The CDR3 spans 16 residues. In nucleotides, the CDR3 is TGTGCCACCAGTGATTTGCCTAGCGGGAGGGGTAGTGAGCAGTTCTTC. Translating it yields CATSDLPSGRGSEQFF.

This rearrangement joins TRBV9 to TRBJ2-7, with 8 positions matching TRBD1. The CDR3 has 17 residues. J was trimmed by 0 bases and V by 2 bases; bases with no gene match: 10. Germline V gene sequence: CDR1 SGDLS, CDR2 YYNGEE. The DNA for the CDR3 is TGTGCCAGCAGCGTCCGACAGGGGTCGCCCTTCTCCTACGAGCAGTACTTC. Translation: CASSVRQGSPFSYEQYF.

This clone occurred a few times. J is TRBJ2-7 and V is TRBV11-2; TRBD1 agrees at 7 bases. In germline, CDR1 is SGHAT, CDR2 FQNNGV. V shed 5 bases, J shed 2 bases, and the junction held 6 bases outside the gene matches. The CDR3 consists of 14 residues. The chain's CDR3 is CASSPQGSTYEQYF. DNA of the CDR3: TGTGCCAGCAGCCCACAGGGGTCCACCTACGAGCAGTACTTC.

The CDR3 protein is CASSTRDFQETQYF. For the CDR3, the DNA is TGTGCCAGCAGCACCCGGGACTTTCAAGAGACCCAGTACTTC. The gene calls are TRBV7-2 and TRBJ2-5; perhaps TRBD2 as D (6 bases). Per germline, CDR1 SGHTA and CDR2 FQGNSA. This CDR3 is 14 amino acids long. Trimming shortened V by 5 bases and J by 2 bases, and 12 bases separated the two germline ends.

This chain connects TRBV29-1 to TRBJ1-1, with no clear D. Germline V lookup: CDR1 SQVTM, CDR2 ANQGSEA. The length of the CDR3 is 13 residues. Trimming removed 3 bases from V and 7 bases from J, with 15 bases in between. The DNA for the CDR3 is TGCAGCGTTGATAAGGGAGCTACCGATGAAGCTTTCTTT. Translation: CSVDKGATDEAFF.

The chain is built from TRBV27 and TRBJ2-7; TRBD2 is a possible D gene (5 bases). The CDR3 totals 15 residues. The germline V gene has CDR1 MNHEY and CDR2 SMNVEV (reference sequence). Trimming removed 4 bases from V and 3 bases from J, with 16 bases in between. For the CDR3, the DNA is TGTGCCAGCAGTTCGACGAGGGCAGTTAGCTACGAGCAGTACTTC. This sequence encodes CASSSTRAVSYEQYF.

The V and J genes are TRBV19 and TRBJ1-3; no reliable D call. Germline V gene lookup returns CDR1 LNHDA and CDR2 SQIVND (reference sequence). Trimming stripped 5 bases from V and 2 bases from J, with 16 bases between. The CDR3 is 16 residues long. CDR3 coding DNA: TGTGCCAGTAGTTCGTGGCAGGCCCCTCCTGGAAACACCATATATTTT. This gives the protein CASSSWQAPPGNTIYF.

This chain joins TRBV29-1 and TRBJ1-1, with TRBD1 as a possible D gene (5 bases). CDR1 and CDR2 from the germline V gene are SQVTM and ANQGSEA. The CDR3 contains 12 residues. The V end was cut by 4 bases, the J end by 6 bases, with 12 bases between. The CDR3 sequence is CSVVDSPSEAFF. CDR3 DNA sequence: TGCAGCGTTGTCGACAGCCCGTCTGAAGCTTTCTTT.

The V gene is TRBV19, the J gene TRBJ1-5; D gene uncertain. The CDR3 has 11 residues. Germline V gene sequence: CDR1 LNHDA, CDR2 SQIVND (reference sequence). V lost 6 bases and J 11 bases, leaving 11 bases between the germline ends. CDR3 sequence reads: CASREGGAQHF. CDR3 DNA: TGTGCCAGTAGAGAGGGCGGAGCCCAGCATTTT.

The gene calls are TRBV6-5 and TRBJ2-2, with 11 bases matching TRBD2. Germline-derived CDR1 and CDR2 are MNHEY and SVGAGI. The CDR3 extends over 15 amino acids. Trimming removed 8 bases from V and 9 bases from J; junction bases left unmatched: 11. CDR3 nucleotide sequence: TGTGCCAGCGGGGGCTCTAGCGGGGGGCCGCGGGAGCTGTTTTTT. Its translation: CASGGSSGGPRELFF.

The chain uses TRBV19 and TRBJ1-1; weak D call: TRBD1 (5 bases). V was trimmed by 5 bases and J by 1 base, leaving 14 bases between them. Germline V CDR1 and CDR2: LNHDA, SQIVND (reference sequence). The CDR3 sequence is 15 residues long. The DNA for the CDR3 is TGTGCCAGTAGTTCGGGGGAGACAGCGAACACTGAAGCTTTCTTT. Amino acid sequence: CASSSGETANTEAFF.

This sequence joins TRBV7-8 and TRBJ2-5, with 11 bases that match TRBD2. Germline CDR1 is SGHVS and CDR2 is FQNEAQ. This CDR3 contains 16 residues. The V gene end was trimmed by 2 bases and the J gene end by 4 bases; junction bases not matched to a gene: 6. Written as DNA, the CDR3 is TGTGCCAGCAGCTTAAATCTAGCGGGAGGATCAGAGACCCAGTACTTC. Translating it yields CASSLNLAGGSETQYF.

Concerning this clone itself: The same CDR3 also results from other DNA sequences found in this sample. The rearrangement joins TRBV10-2 to TRBJ1-1; 7 bases line up with TRBD1. V lost 4 bases to trimming and J lost 1 base; unmatched junction nucleotides: 0. Germline V gene sequence: CDR1 WSHSY, CDR2 SAAADI. The CDR3 covers 13 residues. CDR3 sequence (DNA): TGCGCCAGCAGTGGACAGGGGAACACTGAAGCTTTCTTT. It is translated as CASSGQGNTEAFF.

The rearrangement uses TRBV7-6 and TRBJ1-2; 10 bases agree with TRBD1. Germline V CDR1 and CDR2: SGHVS, FNYEAQ. V shed 5 bases and J 2 bases; nucleotides not matched to a gene: 5. The CDR3 runs 15 residues. CDR3 loop: CASSQQGQGNYGYTF. Written as DNA, the CDR3 is TGTGCCAGCAGCCAGCAGGGACAGGGGAACTATGGCTACACCTTC. Full variable domain (missing parts from reference TRBV7-6 and TRBJ1-2): GAGVSQSPRYKVTKRGQDVALRCDPISGHVSLYWYRQALGQGPEFLTYFNYEAQQDKSGLPNDRFSAERPEGSISTLTIQRTEQRDSAMYRCASSQQGQGNYGYTFGSGTRLTVV.

The chain has TRBV27 and TRBJ1-2; 12 bases are shared with TRBD1. Germline V gene lookup returns CDR1 MNHEY and CDR2 SMNVEV (reference sequence). This CDR3 contains 13 residues. V was clipped by 7 bases and J by 5 bases; unmatched bases: 2. The DNA for the CDR3 is TGTGCCAGCATGGGACAGGGGGCATATGGCTACACCTTC. Translating it yields CASMGQGAYGYTF.

V and J are TRBV5-1 and TRBJ2-3, with D maybe TRBD2 (7 bases). The CDR3 spans 15 residues. The germline gives CDR1 SGHRS, CDR2 YFSETQ. Deletions cut 0 bases from V and 2 bases from J, with 10 bases between. The CDR3 reads CASSLGGGLTDTQYF. The CDR3 DNA reads as TGCGCCAGCAGCTTGGGCGGGGGCCTCACAGATACGCAGTATTTT.

The V gene is TRBV29-1, the J gene TRBJ2-3; TRBD2 aligns across 7 bases. The junction had 9 bases not matched to a gene; V was cut back by 7 bases and J by 2 bases. The CDR3 totals 14 residues. CDR1 SQVTM and CDR2 ANQGSEA come from the germline V gene. The DNA of the CDR3 is TGCAGCGCCGGAAGGGAGGGGTTCACAGATACGCAGTATTTT. This gives the protein CSAGREGFTDTQYF.